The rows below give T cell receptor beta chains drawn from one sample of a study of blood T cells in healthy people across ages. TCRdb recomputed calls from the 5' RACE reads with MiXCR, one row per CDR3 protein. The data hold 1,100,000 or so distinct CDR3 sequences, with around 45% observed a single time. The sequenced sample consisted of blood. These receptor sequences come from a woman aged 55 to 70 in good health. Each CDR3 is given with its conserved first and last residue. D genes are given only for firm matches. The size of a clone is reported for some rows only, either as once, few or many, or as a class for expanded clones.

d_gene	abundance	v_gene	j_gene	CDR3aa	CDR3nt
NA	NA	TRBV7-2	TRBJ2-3	CASSLDRDPTDTQYF	TGTGCCAGCAGCTTAGACAGGGACCCCACAGATACGCAGTATTTT
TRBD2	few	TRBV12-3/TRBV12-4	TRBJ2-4	CASSFPAGTAKNIQYF	TGTGCCAGCAGTTTCCCAGCGGGGACAGCCAAAAACATTCAGTACTTC
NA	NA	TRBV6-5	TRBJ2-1	CASSYSLGFSEQFF	TGTGCCAGCAGTTACTCTCTGGGTTTCAGTGAGCAGTTCTTC
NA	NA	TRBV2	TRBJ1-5	CANSESGGVQPQHF	TGTGCCAACAGTGAATCGGGGGGTGTCCAGCCCCAGCATTTT
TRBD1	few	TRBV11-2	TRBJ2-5	CASSRGQLGFETQYF	TGTGCCAGCAGCCGGGGACAGCTAGGGTTCGAGACCCAGTACTTC
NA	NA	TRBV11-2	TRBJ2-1	CASSLDRRAGRGFF	TGTGCCAGCAGCTTAGATAGACGAGCGGGCAGGGGGTTCTTC
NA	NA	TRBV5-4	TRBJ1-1	CASSERGPNTEAFF	TGTGCCAGCAGTGAAAGAGGGCCCAACACTGAAGCTTTCTTT
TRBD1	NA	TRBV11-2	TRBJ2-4	CASSQYSGTGYQYF	TGTGCCAGCAGCCAATATTCCGGGACAGGGTACCAGTACTTC
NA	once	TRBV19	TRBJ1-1	CASSIGSGAFNTEAFF	TGTGCCAGTAGTATAGGGTCTGGGGCTTTCAACACTGAAGCTTTCTTT
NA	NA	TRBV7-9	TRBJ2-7	CASSLSVPYEQYF	TGTGCCAGCAGCTTAAGCGTTCCCTACGAGCAGTACTTC
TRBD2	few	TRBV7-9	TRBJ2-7	CASSTTQAGGPFNEQYF	TGTGCCAGCAGCACCACCCAAGCGGGAGGGCCATTCAACGAGCAGTACTTC
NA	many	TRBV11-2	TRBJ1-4	CASSRDGKNEKLFF	TGTGCCAGCAGCCGAGACGGAAAGAATGAAAAACTGTTTTTT
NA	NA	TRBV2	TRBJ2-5	CASSDRSRGETQYF	TGTGCCAGCAGTGATCGTTCGAGGGGCGAGACCCAGTACTTC
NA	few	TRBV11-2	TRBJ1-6	CASSLTGGNNSPLHF	TGTGCCAGCAGCTTAACCGGCGGGAATAATTCACCCCTCCACTTT
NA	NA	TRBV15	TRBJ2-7	CATSRDFVDEQYF	TGTGCCACCAGCAGAGATTTCGTGGACGAGCAGTACTTC
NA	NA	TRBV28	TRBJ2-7	CASRAGTQIGVEQYF	TGTGCCAGCAGAGCCGGGACCCAAATCGGGGTCGAGCAGTACTTC
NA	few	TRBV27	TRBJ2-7	CASTLLPPPTLGGFSYEQYF	TGTGCCAGCACCCTTTTACCCCCGCCCACACTGGGGGGCTTCTCCTACGAGCAGTACTTC
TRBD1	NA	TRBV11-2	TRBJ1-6	CASSYTSQGARYNSPLHF	TGTGCCAGCAGCTATACGTCTCAGGGGGCGCGCTATAATTCACCCCTCCACTTT
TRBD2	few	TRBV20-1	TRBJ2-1	CSARLAVSYNEQFF	TGCAGTGCCAGACTAGCGGTCTCCTACAATGAGCAGTTCTTC
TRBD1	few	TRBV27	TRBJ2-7	CASRPGQVVYEQYF	TGTGCCAGCAGACCGGGACAGGTGGTCTACGAGCAGTACTTC
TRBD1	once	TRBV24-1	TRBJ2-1	CATSDVRDRGPNEQFF	TGTGCCACCAGTGATGTCCGGGACAGGGGACCCAATGAGCAGTTCTTC
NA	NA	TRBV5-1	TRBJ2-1	CASHLAPNEQFF	TGCGCCAGCCACTTAGCGCCGAATGAGCAGTTCTTC
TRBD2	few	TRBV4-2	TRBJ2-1	CASSQGTSGINEQFF	TGTGCCAGCAGCCAGGGGACTAGCGGGATCAATGAGCAGTTCTTC
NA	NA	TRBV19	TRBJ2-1	CASSMDGGSYNEQFF	TGTGCCAGTAGTATGGACGGCGGTTCCTACAATGAGCAGTTCTTC
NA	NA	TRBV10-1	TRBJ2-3	CASRGTQGGTQPDTQYF	TGCGCCAGCAGAGGTACGCAGGGAGGAACCCAGCCAGATACGCAGTATTTT
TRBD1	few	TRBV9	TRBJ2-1	CASSVGQGAYNEQFF	TGTGCCAGCAGCGTAGGACAGGGGGCGTACAATGAGCAGTTCTTC
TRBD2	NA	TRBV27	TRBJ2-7	CASSSRLAVFAYEQYF	TGTGCCAGCAGTTCTAGACTAGCCGTGTTTGCCTACGAGCAGTACTTC